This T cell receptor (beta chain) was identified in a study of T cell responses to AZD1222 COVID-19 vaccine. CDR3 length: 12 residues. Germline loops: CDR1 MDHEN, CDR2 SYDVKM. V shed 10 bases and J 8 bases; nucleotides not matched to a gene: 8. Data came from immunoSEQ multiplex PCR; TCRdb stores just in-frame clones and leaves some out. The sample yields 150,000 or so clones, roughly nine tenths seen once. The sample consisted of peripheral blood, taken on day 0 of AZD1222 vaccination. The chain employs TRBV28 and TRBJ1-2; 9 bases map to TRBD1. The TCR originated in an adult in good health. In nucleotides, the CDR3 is TGTGCCACCAGGGGACAGGGAGACGGCTACACCTTC. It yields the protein CATRGQGDGYTF.